This T cell receptor beta chain was sequenced during a study of cytomegalovirus exposure and HLA in healthy donors. Use of 60 Vbeta and 13 Jbeta primers characterized the PCR. Clones were read by immunoSEQ multiplex PCR, and TCRdb kept only the in-frame ones, dropping some. The table has around 120,000 clones, about three quarters seen once. This clone was picked up one time. CDR1 is SGHRS and CDR2 is YFSETQ in the germline V gene. J gave up 6 bases and V 5 bases, and 12 bases lay outside the gene matches. The CDR3 is 16 amino acids. The receptor was isolated from a woman in her thirties or forties in good health and CMV-seropositive. This chain uses TRBV5-1 with TRBJ2-5, with TRBD2 matching over 11 bases. What was sequenced was PBMCs. CDR3 protein: CASRLNSGGAEKTQYF. The CDR3 coding sequence is TGCGCCAGCAGGCTCAATAGCGGGGGGGCCGAGAAGACCCAGTACTTC. Full variable domain (outside the CDR3, taken from reference TRBV5-1 and TRBJ2-5): KAGVTQTPRYLIKTRGQQVTLSCSPISGHRSVSWYQQTPGQGLQFLFEYFSETQRNKGNFPGRFSGRQFSNSRSEMNVSTLELGDSALYLCASRLNSGGAEKTQYFGPGTRLLVL.